This TCR beta chain was sequenced during a study of blood T cells in healthy people across ages. This clonotype was detected a few times. One junction end disagrees with the germline gene, perhaps due to a read error. For the second PCR, which ran for about 6 to 11 cycles, a sample-barcoded 5' primer and a J-beta primer mix were used. Each cDNA molecule received a tag from a template-switch adaptor that had 12 random nucleotides. CDR3-containing paired-end reads numbering at least 2.5 million came from each sample. Each CDR3 protein is one row after TCRdb ran MiXCR on the 5' RACE reads. The data hold nearly 800,000 distinct CDR3 sequences, with around a quarter observed a single time. CDR1 and CDR2 from the germline V gene are MNHNY and SVGAGI (reference sequence). The CDR3 is 14 residues long. These data also formed part of another study, on T cells of mothers and their children.

This chain joins TRBV6-6 and TRBJ1-4; D is ambiguous. The origin of this receptor is a boy aged 10-17 years in good health. Sequenced material: blood. CDR3 in amino acids: CASSHSGRNEKLFF. The CDR3 DNA sequence: TGTGCCAGCAGTCACTCAGGCAGGAATGAAAAACTGTTTTTT.